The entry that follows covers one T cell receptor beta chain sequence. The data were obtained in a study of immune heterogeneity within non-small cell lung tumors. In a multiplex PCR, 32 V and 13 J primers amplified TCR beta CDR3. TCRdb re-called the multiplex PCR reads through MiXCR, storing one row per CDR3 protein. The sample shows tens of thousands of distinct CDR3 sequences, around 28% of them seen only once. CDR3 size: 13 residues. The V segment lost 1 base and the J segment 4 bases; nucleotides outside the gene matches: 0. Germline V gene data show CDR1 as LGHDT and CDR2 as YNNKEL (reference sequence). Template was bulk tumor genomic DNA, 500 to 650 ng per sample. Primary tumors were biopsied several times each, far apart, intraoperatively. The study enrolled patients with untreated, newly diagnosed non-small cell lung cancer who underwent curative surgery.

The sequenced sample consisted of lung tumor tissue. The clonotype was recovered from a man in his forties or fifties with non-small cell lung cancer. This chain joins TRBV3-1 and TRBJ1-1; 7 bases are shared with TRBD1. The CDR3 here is CASSQGQGTEAFF. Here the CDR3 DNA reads TGTGCCAGCAGCCAAGGACAGGGCACTGAAGCTTTCTTT.